The 21 T cell receptor beta chains below come from one sample, sequenced in a study of PD-1 blockade in classical Hodgkin lymphoma (dated by TCRdb to about 2020). Library construction relied on the immunoSEQ multiplex PCR assay. TCRdb stores this immuneACCESS table with in-frame sequences only. Part of the clones is absent; in the studies checked, under half of the shortfall reflects unresolved V genes, and no reason is known for the rest. The sample data list over 8,500 clones, and about 83% of these were observed just once. The top ten constitute approximately 23% of the sample. Read against the paper, the sample's time point label means: cycle 4 day 1 (C4D1), after more than five weeks of nivolumab. Every trial patient had relapsed after autologous stem cell transplantation, and cohorts A, B and C differed in prior brentuximab vedotin exposure. The source material was peripheral blood mononuclear cells (PBMCs), sampled before the fourth cycle of nivolumab. Receptor source: a human donor with classical Hodgkin lymphoma.

The genes are TRBV5-5 and TRBJ1-2, with no clear D. V lost 3 bases and J lost 2, with 17 bases in between. CDR1 is SGHKS and CDR2 is YYEKEE in the germline V gene (reference sequence). The CDR3 consists of 16 residues. The CDR3 loop is CASSSPPERVNYGYTF. CDR3 DNA: TGTGCCAGCAGCTCACCTCCAGAAAGGGTCAACTATGGCTACACCTTC.

As regards this clone: Germline and junction disagree at one end, which may indicate a read error. CDR3 nucleotides: TGTGCCACCAGCAGAGGTGGGACAGGGGGCCTCAATCGGCCCCAGCATTTT. Translation: CATSRGGTGGLNRPQHF. The J gene is TRBJ1-5, the V gene TRBV15, with 12 bases fitting TRBD1. This CDR3 region has 17 residues. CDR1 LNHNV and CDR2 YYDKDF come from the germline V gene (reference sequence).

This chain joins TRBV9 and TRBJ2-1; 10 nucleotides align to TRBD2. The CDR3 is made up of 16 amino acids. CDR1 is SGDLS and CDR2 is YYNGEE in the germline V gene. J was trimmed by 10 bases and V by 2 bases; bases with no gene match: 12. The CDR3 spells CASSVRGAGGPGEQFF. The CDR3 DNA sequence: TGTGCCAGCAGCGTGAGAGGAGCGGGGGGGCCAGGGGAGCAGTTCTTC.

V is TRBV5-1 and J is TRBJ2-2; 7 bases line up with TRBD2. Losses at the gene ends were 2 bases for V and 1 base for J; bases not matched to a gene: 5. Germline V gives CDR1 SGHRS, CDR2 YFSETQ. This CDR3 is 16 amino acids long. CDR3 bases: TGCGCCAGCAGCTTCAGCGGGATAGAGAACACCGGGGAGCTGTTTTTT. Translation: CASSFSGIENTGELFF.

The V call is TRBV7-8, the J call TRBJ1-3; possible D gene TRBD1, 6 bases. Trimming removed 2 bases from V and 2 bases from J, with 25 bases in between. The CDR3 spans 20 residues. Germline V gene lookup returns CDR1 SGHVS and CDR2 FQNEAQ. CDR3 amino acids: CASSLLGRTVLRGTGNTIYF. The CDR3 coding sequence is TGTGCCAGCAGCTTACTCGGTAGAACAGTGCTCAGGGGAACTGGAAACACCATATATTTT.

The chain carries TRBV6-6 and TRBJ1-5; no firm D call. The V and J ends lost 3 bases and 2 bases respectively, with 8 bases between them. Germline V CDR1 and CDR2: MNHNY, SVGAGI (reference sequence). CDR3 length: 14 amino acids. Here the CDR3 DNA reads TGTGCCAGCAGTTATCGTGTGGGCAATCAGCCCCAGCATTTT. Translation: CASSYRVGNQPQHF.

The rearrangement uses TRBV7-9 and TRBJ1-1; 8 nucleotides match TRBD1. Germline trimming cut 5 bases from V and 10 bases from J; bases unmatched to any gene: 9. CDR1 SEHNR and CDR2 FQNEAQ come from the germline V gene (reference sequence). CDR3 length: 13 amino acids. The CDR3 is CASSRLTGTGAFF. The CDR3 region has the DNA TGTGCCAGCAGCCGTCTTACCGGGACAGGAGCTTTCTTT.

The V and J genes are TRBV5-1 and TRBJ2-5, with D maybe TRBD1 (6 bases). CDR1 and CDR2 (germline): SGHRS, YFSETQ. The CDR3 sequence is 15 residues long. V was clipped by 4 bases and J by 4 bases, with 17 bases between them. The CDR3 loop reads CASSHRDTYGETQYF. CDR3 DNA sequence: TGCGCCAGCAGCCACCGGGACACCTATGGAGAGACCCAGTACTTC. Using reference TRBV5-1 and TRBJ2-5 for the parts outside the CDR3, the full variable domain is KAGVTQTPRYLIKTRGQQVTLSCSPISGHRSVSWYQQTPGQGLQFLFEYFSETQRNKGNFPGRFSGRQFSNSRSEMNVSTLELGDSALYLCASSHRDTYGETQYFGPGTRLLVL.

This chain links TRBV5-1 with TRBJ1-4; TRBD1 might be the D (6 bases). The V gene lost 4 bases and the J gene lost 5 bases, with 12 bases spanning the gap. Germline assignment: CDR1 SGHRS and CDR2 YFSETQ. The CDR3 totals 14 residues. The CDR3: CASSLGQQNEKLFF. As DNA, the CDR3 is TGCGCCAGCAGCCTCGGACAGCAAAATGAAAAACTGTTTTTT.

This clone was seen just once. The rearrangement joins TRBV27 to TRBJ2-7; D perhaps matches TRBD2 (6 bases). CDR3 length: 15 residues. Germline V lookup: CDR1 MNHEY, CDR2 SMNVEV (reference sequence). Trimming took 0 bases from V and 3 from J, leaving 12 bases between them. The CDR3: CASSLSGGPVYEQYF. CDR3 in DNA: TGTGCCAGCAGTTTATCGGGAGGTCCGGTCTACGAGCAGTACTTC.

The chain couples TRBV18 to TRBJ1-2; D remains unclear. The germline V and J ends were trimmed by 2 bases and 4 bases, with 14 bases remaining between them. This CDR3 region has 15 residues. Per the germline V gene, CDR1 is KGHSH and CDR2 is LQKENI. The CDR3, as DNA: TGTGCCAGCTCACCAGTCCAAGGCCCGCTCTATGGCTACACCTTC. Amino acid sequence: CASSPVQGPLYGYTF.

J is TRBJ2-3 and V is TRBV2; D is unclear. The length of the CDR3 is 11 residues. V lost 4 bases and J 10 bases, leaving 9 bases between the germline ends. The germline CDR1 and CDR2 sequences are SNHLY and FYNNEI. The CDR3 protein is CASSGADAQYF. CDR3 sequence (DNA): TGTGCCAGCAGTGGGGCGGACGCGCAGTATTTT.

This chain links TRBV4-3 with TRBJ2-3; TRBD1 or TRBD2 may be the D gene (5 bases each). The CDR3 covers 17 residues. Trimming removed 0 bases at V and 1 base at J, with 14 bases between. Germline V gene data show CDR1 as LGHNA and CDR2 as YSLEER. The CDR3 spells CASSQDRAQGGTDTQYF. DNA for the CDR3: TGCGCCAGCAGCCAAGACCGGGCGCAGGGAGGCACAGATACGCAGTATTTT.

This clone was seen only a few times. CDR3 bases: TGTGCCAGCAGCTTATTGGCAGGGGTTAACTATGGCTACACCTTC. This sequence encodes CASSLLAGVNYGYTF. The chain combines TRBV7-9 with TRBJ1-2, with a tentative D call TRBD1 (6 bases). CDR3 size: 15 residues. V shed 2 bases and J shed 1 base, with 11 bases lying between them. Germline values: CDR1 SEHNR, CDR2 FQNEAQ (reference sequence).

The V and J genes are TRBV27 and TRBJ1-2; tentatively, D is TRBD1 (5 bases). Germline CDR1 MNHEY, CDR2 SMNVEV (reference sequence). The CDR3 is 15 residues long. V lost 2 bases to trimming and J lost 4 bases, with 14 bases between them. Here the CDR3 reads CASSLTQGRRYGYTF. The CDR3 DNA follows: TGTGCCAGCAGTTTAACCCAGGGACGGCGCTATGGCTACACCTTC.

The chain joins TRBV18 to TRBJ2-2; a weak D match, TRBD1 (5 bases). Germline values: CDR1 KGHSH, CDR2 LQKENI. Deletions cut 3 bases from V and 1 base from J, with 9 bases between. CDR3 size: 15 residues. Here the CDR3 reads CASSPQGGNTGELFF. The CDR3 region has the DNA TGTGCCAGCTCACCGCAGGGTGGGAACACCGGGGAGCTGTTTTTT.

In nucleotides, the CDR3 is TGTGCCAGCAGCTTAGGGCCTGGGACTAGCGGGGGTAGCTCCTACGAGCAGTACTTC. Its protein product is CASSLGPGTSGGSSYEQYF. The chain recombines TRBV7-6 with TRBJ2-7; 14 bases are shared with TRBD2. J lost 0 bases, V lost 1 base, and 8 bases had no gene match. CDR1 is SGHVS, CDR2 FNYEAQ, per germline. The CDR3 extends over 19 amino acids. Filled out from reference TRBV7-6 and TRBJ2-7, the complete variable domain reads GAGVSQSPRYKVTKRGQDVALRCDPISGHVSLYWYRQALGQGPEFLTYFNYEAQQDKSGLPNDRFSAERPEGSISTLTIQRTEQRDSAMYRCASSLGPGTSGGSSYEQYFGPGTRLTVT.

The J gene is TRBJ2-2, the V gene TRBV5-4; D is uncertain. The V gene lost 2 bases and the J gene lost 5 bases, with 7 bases spanning the gap. This CDR3 has 13 residues. Germline-derived CDR1 and CDR2 are SGHNT and YYREEE (reference sequence). In DNA form, the CDR3 reads TGTGCCAGCAGCTTCGTACTAACCGGGGAGCTGTTTTTT. Residues: CASSFVLTGELFF.

This sequence joins TRBV27 and TRBJ1-4; D uncertain. Germline CDR1 reads MNHEY; CDR2 reads SMNVEV (reference sequence). V was clipped by 7 bases and J by 3 bases, with 12 bases between them. This CDR3 contains 14 residues. The CDR3 bases are TGTGCCAGCACCCCCCGGAGGTCTAATGAAAAACTGTTTTTT. Its translation is CASTPRRSNEKLFF.

CDR3 sequence (DNA): TGTGCCAGCAGCTTAGACAGGGTACGGGAGACCCAGTACTTC. Its translation: CASSLDRVRETQYF. J is TRBJ2-5 and V is TRBV11-2; possible D gene TRBD1, 5 bases. Per the germline V gene, CDR1 is SGHAT and CDR2 is FQNNGV. V was clipped by 0 bases and J by 5 bases, with 10 bases between them. This CDR3 comprises 14 residues.

The chain has TRBV10-3 and TRBJ2-3; D gene ambiguous. The ends were cut back, 8 bases at V and 0 bases at J, with 12 bases in the middle. Germline V gene sequence: CDR1 ENHRY, CDR2 SYGVKD. The CDR3 sequence is 14 residues long. The CDR3 region has the DNA TGTGCCATCCAAGACTCGGCTAGCACAGATACGCAGTATTTT. It specifies CAIQDSASTDTQYF.